These 30 T cell receptor beta chains came from one sample sequenced in a study of response to subunit inactivated influenza vaccine (dated by TCRdb to 2016 to 2018). Preparation of the library involved RT-PCR. Sequencing took place on an Illumina HiSeq 2500. Using fastp trimming at Q25 and MiXCR clonotype assembly, TCRdb reanalyzed the public sequencing data and kept in-frame beta chains. Rows with a matching CDR3 protein are joined into one entry that keeps the most common DNA and genes. The sample includes hundreds of thousands of distinct CDR3 sequences, with 14% observed a single time. Of the sample, approximately 7.6% is held by the ten largest clones. The source was PBMCs from blood, collected less than 15 days before vaccination. These receptors were taken from a man aged 50 or older who received an inactivated influenza vaccine. Donor details come from another sample of the same person, matched by shared clones.

The V gene is TRBV11-2, the J gene TRBJ2-1, with TRBD2 identical over 11 bases. The junction had 5 bases not matched to a gene; V was cut back by 5 bases and J by 5 bases. CDR3 length: 15 residues. The germline gives CDR1 SGHAT, CDR2 FQNNGV. CDR3 bases: TGTGCCAGCAGCCTAGCGGGGGGCAGAAACAATGAGCAGTTCTTC. This encodes CASSLAGGRNNEQFF.

The gene calls are TRBV19 and TRBJ2-3, with 7 bases aligning to TRBD2. The CDR3 has 15 residues. Trimming cost V 1 base and J 9 bases; bases outside gene matches: 10. CDR1 and CDR2 from the germline V gene are LNHDA and SQIVND (reference sequence). CDR3 loop: CASSIGSLREKTQYF. CDR3 nucleotides: TGTGCCAGTAGTATAGGAAGCCTGCGGGAGAAAACGCAGTATTTT.

The sample holds a few counts of this clonotype. The chain couples TRBV5-1 to TRBJ2-5; either TRBD1 or TRBD2 may supply D (6 bases each). The CDR3 sequence is 18 residues long. Germline V gives CDR1 SGHRS, CDR2 YFSETQ. Trimming stripped 5 bases from V and 5 bases from J, with 28 bases between. Here the CDR3 reads CASSSKAAPGLGGETQYF. The DNA of the CDR3 is TGCGCCAGCAGTAGTAAAGCGGCGCCGGGACTGGGGGGCGAGACCCAGTACTTC.

This clonotype came up many times. The chain carries TRBV3-1 and TRBJ1-1; a weak D match, TRBD1 (6 bases). CDR3 length: 13 residues. Germline V lookup: CDR1 LGHDT, CDR2 YNNKEL (reference sequence). Trimming shortened V by 6 bases and J by 1 base, and 9 bases separated the two germline ends. Written as DNA, the CDR3 is TGTGCCAGCAGGTTGGGACAGAACACTGAAGCTTTCTTT. Its translation is CASRLGQNTEAFF. The complete variable domain, with remaining parts taken from reference TRBV3-1 and TRBJ1-1, reads DTAVSQTPKYLVTQMGNDKSIKCEQNLGHDTMYWYKQDSKKFLKIMFSYNNKELIINETVPNRFSPKSPDKAHLNLHINSLELGDSAVYFCASRLGQNTEAFFGQGTRLTVV.

The rearrangement links TRBV3-1 to TRBJ2-7; TRBD2 aligns across 8 bases. Germline lookup yields CDR1 LGHDT and CDR2 YNNKEL (reference sequence). This CDR3 is built from 13 residues. J was trimmed by 5 bases and V by 6 bases; bases with no gene match: 6. The CDR3 nucleotides read TGTGCCAGCAGTTGGAGCGGGGGCGACGAGCAGTACTTC. Residues: CASSWSGGDEQYF.

This clonotype was observed a handful of times. This chain links TRBV12-3 or TRBV12-4 with TRBJ1-1; D call uncertain. Between the trimmed V and J ends, which lost 0 bases and 4 bases, there was a span of 12 bases. CDR3 length: 15 residues. CDR3 DNA sequence: TGTGCCAGCAGTTTAGCGGGCCGAAAAGTCACTGAAGCTTTCTTT. It is translated as CASSLAGRKVTEAFF.

The chain joins TRBV5-6 to TRBJ2-3; the D gene could be TRBD1 or TRBD2 (5 bases each). Germline CDR1 reads SGHDT; CDR2 reads YYEEEE. The CDR3 loop spans 14 amino acids. The V gene lost 3 bases and the J gene lost 5 bases, with 13 bases spanning the gap. The DNA for the CDR3 is TGTGCCAGCAGCTACGGGGCTTCAGTAGATACGCAGTATTTT. This gives the protein CASSYGASVDTQYF.

This clonotype was counted a few times. The V call is TRBV5-1, the J call TRBJ2-1, with TRBD2 identical over 7 bases. The junction had 5 bases not matched to a gene; V was cut back by 3 bases and J by 2 bases. The CDR3 length is 15 residues. CDR1 is SGHRS and CDR2 is YFSETQ in the germline V gene. CDR3: CASSSRGGTYNEQFF. The CDR3 nucleotides are TGCGCCAGCAGCTCTCGCGGGGGAACCTACAATGAGCAGTTCTTC. Looking up the rest from reference TRBV5-1 and TRBJ2-1 gives the full variable domain: KAGVTQTPRYLIKTRGQQVTLSCSPISGHRSVSWYQQTPGQGLQFLFEYFSETQRNKGNFPGRFSGRQFSNSRSEMNVSTLELGDSALYLCASSSRGGTYNEQFFGPGTRLTVL.

The chain is built from TRBV4-3 and TRBJ2-1; 14 bases are shared with TRBD2. V lost 2 bases to trimming and J lost 5 bases; unmatched junction nucleotides: 2. The germline CDR1 and CDR2 sequences are LGHNA and YSLEER. This CDR3 spans 16 amino acids. This CDR3 is CASSQQGLAGDNEQFF. The CDR3 DNA reads as TGCGCCAGCAGCCAACAGGGACTAGCGGGGGACAATGAGCAGTTCTTC.

This clonotype has a handful of counts. The chain links TRBV29-1 to TRBJ2-1; 12 nucleotides line up with TRBD2. This CDR3 comprises 15 residues. CDR1 and CDR2 from the germline V gene are SQVTM and ANQGSEA. With V trimmed by 6 bases and J by 4 bases, 7 bases remained unmatched. The CDR3 region is CSVRAGLAGYNEQFF. The CDR3, as DNA: TGCAGCGTGCGAGCGGGACTAGCGGGTTACAATGAGCAGTTCTTC.

Ten or more counts support this clonotype. The V gene is TRBV28, the J gene TRBJ2-1; D is unclear. Germline loops: CDR1 MDHEN, CDR2 SYDVKM. The CDR3 contains 14 residues. Trimming shortened V by 6 bases and J by 0 bases, and 9 bases separated the two germline ends. The CDR3 DNA is TGTGCCAGCAGGACATTCAACTCCTACAATGAGCAGTTCTTC. Protein product: CASRTFNSYNEQFF. The variable domain in full, with the rest retrieved from reference TRBV28 and TRBJ2-1, is DVKVTQSSRYLVKRTGEKVFLECVQDMDHENMFWYRQDPGLGLRLIYFSYDVKMKEKGDIPEGYSVSREKKERFSLILESASTNQTSMYLCASRTFNSYNEQFFGPGTRLTVL.

This clonotype was picked up a small number of times. The genes are TRBV20-1 and TRBJ2-1, with TRBD2 identical over 12 bases. Trimming removed 6 bases from V and 6 bases from J; junction bases left unmatched: 6. The germline gives CDR1 DFQATT, CDR2 SNEGSKA (reference sequence). The CDR3 has 14 residues. CDR3 region: CSALLAGGLNEQFF. The CDR3 nucleotides read TGCAGTGCGCTTCTAGCGGGAGGGCTCAATGAGCAGTTCTTC.

The rearrangement joins TRBV3-1 to TRBJ2-3, with unresolved D. Germline loops: CDR1 LGHDT, CDR2 YNNKEL (reference sequence). This CDR3 has 15 residues. V was shortened by 5 bases and J by 2 bases, with 14 bases between the two germline ends. The CDR3 spells CASSAMGRHTDTQYF. The CDR3 DNA reads as TGTGCCAGCAGCGCGATGGGCAGACACACAGATACGCAGTATTTT.

The table lists this clonotype with a few counts. The J gene is TRBJ2-5, the V gene TRBV11-2; 13 bases line up with TRBD2. V gave up 7 bases and J gave up 3 bases; unmatched junction bases: 11. Germline V gives CDR1 SGHAT, CDR2 FQNNGV. The CDR3 consists of 17 residues. Written as DNA, the CDR3 is TGTGCCAGCACCATGGGACTAGCGGGGCCAAGGGAAGAGACCCAGTACTTC. Protein product: CASTMGLAGPREETQYF. Full variable domain (outside the CDR3, taken from reference TRBV11-2 and TRBJ2-5): EAGVAQSPRYKIIEKRQSVAFWCNPISGHATLYWYQQILGQGPKLLIQFQNNGVVDDSQLPKDRFSAERLKGVDSTLKIQPAKLEDSAVYLCASTMGLAGPREETQYFGPGTRLLVL.

This clonotype was counted a few times. The chain couples TRBV2 to TRBJ2-3; D gene uncertain. There are 14 residues in the CDR3. The germline V and J ends were trimmed by 3 bases and 0 bases, with 7 bases remaining between them. CDR1 is SNHLY and CDR2 is FYNNEI in the germline V gene. The CDR3 bases are TGTGCCAGCAGTGATGCGATTAGCACAGATACGCAGTATTTT. This gives the protein CASSDAISTDTQYF.

This clonotype was recorded a few times. This chain joins TRBV20-1 and TRBJ2-7; TRBD2 agrees at 9 bases. Germline V gene data show CDR1 as DFQATT and CDR2 as SNEGSKA (reference sequence). J lost 1 base, V lost 5 bases, and 6 bases had no gene match. This CDR3 is 14 amino acids long. In DNA form, the CDR3 reads TGCAGTGCTTCTTCTAGCGGGACTTCCTACGAGCAGTACTTC. This codes for CSASSSGTSYEQYF.

This clonotype was counted many times. The gene calls are TRBV12-3 or TRBV12-4 and TRBJ2-5; D might be TRBD1 or TRBD2, each matching 6 bases. Trimming cost V 6 bases and J 4 bases, with 18 bases left between them. The CDR3 runs 15 residues. CDR3 sequence (DNA): TGTGCCAGCAGCAAGGGGGTAGGGGGGAGAGAGACCCAGTACTTC. Amino acid sequence: CASSKGVGGRETQYF.

This clonotype was found many times. The genes are TRBV29-1 and TRBJ2-1; unclear D gene. CDR3 size: 11 residues. Germline lookup yields CDR1 SQVTM and CDR2 ANQGSEA. Deletions cut 6 bases from V and 6 bases from J, with 9 bases between. The chain's CDR3 is CSVSRTNEQFF. CDR3 nucleotides: TGCAGCGTATCCAGGACCAATGAGCAGTTCTTC.

In this sample, this clonotype turned up a few times. The genes are TRBV11-2 and TRBJ1-1; TRBD1 matches at 9 bases. The CDR3 is 19 amino acids. Looked up from germline, CDR1 is SGHAT and CDR2 is FQNNGV. V lost 1 base, J lost 0 bases, and 12 bases stayed unmatched. CDR3 in amino acids: CASSLVRTGEMRMNTEAFF. In nucleotides, the CDR3 is TGTGCCAGCAGCTTAGTCAGGACAGGGGAGATGAGGATGAACACTGAAGCTTTCTTT.

The sample holds a few counts of this clonotype. V is TRBV12-3 or TRBV12-4 and J is TRBJ2-7, with 8 bases aligning to TRBD1. V lost 1 base and J lost 0; bases outside the gene matches: 5. The CDR3 runs to 16 residues. CDR3 nucleotides: TGTGCCAGCAGTTTAGTAGTCGGGACAGGCTCCTACGAGCAGTACTTC. Amino acid sequence: CASSLVVGTGSYEQYF.

The CDR3 here is CASSTTGLLWQYF. The CDR3 coding sequence is TGTGCCAGCTCGACCACCGGGTTGCTTTGGCAGTACTTC. This chain uses TRBV18 with TRBJ2-7; no firm D call. The CDR3 loop spans 13 amino acids. The V gene lost 6 bases and the J gene lost 9 bases, with 18 bases spanning the gap. The V gene's germline CDR1 is KGHSH and CDR2 LQKENI.

This clonotype occurred a few times. J is TRBJ2-3 and V is TRBV5-6; D possibly matches TRBD1 or TRBD2 (6 bases each). The CDR3 loop spans 17 amino acids. The germline V and J ends were trimmed by 6 bases and 3 bases, with 23 bases remaining between them. The germline V gene encodes CDR1 SGHDT and CDR2 YYEEEE. CDR3 sequence (DNA): TGTGCCAGCATCGAAACGGGGGCGTTGTTGAGTACAGATACGCAGTATTTT. It specifies CASIETGALLSTDTQYF.

This clonotype was seen a few times. The CDR3 region has the DNA TGTGCCAGCAGTTCCCTCGTAGCGGGAGGATACAATGAGCAGTTCTTC. Amino acid sequence: CASSSLVAGGYNEQFF. The rearrangement uses TRBV6-2 or TRBV6-3 and TRBJ2-1, with TRBD2 matching over 10 bases. The CDR3 runs to 16 residues. Germline loops: CDR1 MNHEY, CDR2 SVGEGT. V lost 4 bases, J lost 4 bases, and 7 bases stayed unmatched.

This clonotype was recorded at least ten times. The chain couples TRBV4-2 to TRBJ1-1, with 8 bases lining up with TRBD1. Germline CDR1 reads LGHNA; CDR2 reads YNFKEQ. After removal of 4 bases from V and 0 bases from J, the junction contained 7 bases not matched to a gene. The CDR3 consists of 16 residues. The DNA of the CDR3 is TGTGCCAGCAGCCCTGGACAGGGCTTAATGAACACTGAAGCTTTCTTT. Protein product: CASSPGQGLMNTEAFF.

This clonotype was found a few times. The chain couples TRBV19 to TRBJ1-6; D uncertain. The CDR3 extends over 11 amino acids. V lost 6 bases, J lost 8 bases, and 5 bases lay in between. Germline lookup yields CDR1 LNHDA and CDR2 SQIVND (reference sequence). The CDR3 spells CASRRDSPLHF. CDR3 sequence (DNA): TGTGCCAGTAGGCGGGATTCACCCCTCCACTTT.

This clonotype was seen only a few times. V usage is TRBV7-9 and J usage is TRBJ2-7; D remains unclear. V shed 7 bases and J shed 2 bases, with 12 bases lying between them. The CDR3 runs 13 residues. Germline loops: CDR1 SEHNR, CDR2 FQNEAQ (reference sequence). CDR3 nucleotide sequence: TGTGCCAGCACCCTTAGCAGTGCCTACGAGCAGTACTTC. This codes for CASTLSSAYEQYF.

This clonotype was detected only a few times. The chain carries TRBV20-1 and TRBJ2-3, with 9 bases matching TRBD1. J gave up 6 bases and V 6 bases, and 7 bases lay outside the gene matches. Germline V gene lookup returns CDR1 DFQATT and CDR2 SNEGSKA (reference sequence). CDR3 size: 13 residues. CDR3 protein: CSALQGAPDTQYF. CDR3 bases: TGCAGTGCGCTACAGGGGGCCCCTGATACGCAGTATTTT.

V gene TRBV6-5 combines with J gene TRBJ1-6; D uncertain. V dropped 6 bases and J dropped 10 bases, with 10 bases sitting between them. The CDR3 consists of 12 residues. The germline gives CDR1 MNHEY, CDR2 SVGAGI. The CDR3 loop reads CASSPDRSPLHF. Here the CDR3 DNA reads TGTGCCAGCAGCCCGGACCGGTCACCCCTCCACTTT.

The chain couples TRBV6-7 to TRBJ1-2, with 9 bases aligning to TRBD1. TRBV6-7 is assigned to the ORF class and has an uncertain function. J lost 6 bases, V lost 7 bases, and 12 bases had no gene match. CDR3 size: 15 residues. The CDR3 nucleotides are TGTGCCAGCAATACAGGGGGCGGCCCACTCGATGGCTACACCTTC. Amino acids: CASNTGGGPLDGYTF.

This clonotype was counted between two and nine times. The V gene is TRBV28, the J gene TRBJ2-4; 8 nucleotides align to TRBD2. The CDR3 extends over 16 amino acids. Looked up from germline, CDR1 is MDHEN and CDR2 is SYDVKM. Germline trimming cut 3 bases from V and 6 bases from J; bases unmatched to any gene: 10. The CDR3 region has the DNA TGTGCCAGCAGTTTCCGCAGGGAGAGCGGGAGAAACATTCAGTACTTC. Amino acid sequence: CASSFRRESGRNIQYF.